The clone carrying this TCR beta chain was counted between two and nine times. This specimen belongs to a study of T cells in Graves' hyperthyroidism and ophthalmopathy. The CDR3 spans 15 residues. Looked up from germline, CDR1 is SGHTA and CDR2 is FQGNSA. V lost 5 bases, J lost 7 bases, and 9 bases stayed unmatched. Authors of the study amplified TCR beta CDR3 regions from RNA transcripts. RT-PCR in the first round (using the HTBI primer set) targeted the TCR CDR3. TCRdb redid the calling of the multiplex PCR reads with MiXCR, one entry per CDR3 protein. The profile shows 300,000 to 350,000 distinct CDR3 sequences, 11% to 15% of them singletons.

Sequences were obtained from blood. The sequence derives from a woman between 25 and 40 years old with Graves' hyperthyroidism. The chain is built from TRBV7-2 and TRBJ2-1, with 9 bases lining up with TRBD1. DNA of the CDR3: TGTGCCAGCAGCCGGGACAGGGACACTAGGAATGAGCAGTTCTTC. It is translated as CASSRDRDTRNEQFF. The entire variable domain, with the rest obtained from reference TRBV7-2 and TRBJ2-1, is as follows: GAGVSQSPSNKVTEKGKDVELRCDPISGHTALYWYRQSLGQGLEFLIYFQGNSAPDKSGLPSDRFSAERTGGSVSTLTIQRTQQEDSAVYLCASSRDRDTRNEQFFGPGTRLTVL.